This TCR beta chain was sequenced in a study of shared clonotypes between healthy human individuals. Whole-study context: Ranging from 18 to 49 in age, donors were two women and three men.

Study results and limitations: Clonotypes shared by all four donors outscored non-shared clonotypes in generation probability. Even with large depth, rarefaction showed that sorted-subset sequencing was incomplete.

Division of CD4+ cells produced a CD45RA+ naive subset and a CD45RA-negative memory subset. Comment on this clone: No antigen is known for it.

Clones were sequenced by immunoSEQ multiplex PCR, and TCRdb holds only the in-frame ones, with some missing. The table records 2,500,000 or so clones, roughly 93% of them present only once. The receptor comes from a man aged 18 to 29 in good health. Some clones in this sample may be carry-over from other donors' samples. Sequenced input: naive CD4+ T cells from PBMCs. Noted subset: CD45RA+ positively selected.

CDR3 coding DNA: TGTGCCAGCAGCCACCGCGTGAACACTGAAGCTTTCTTT. Translation: CASSHRVNTEAFF. The chain links TRBV28 to TRBJ1-1, with D unresolved. This CDR3 is built from 13 residues. Germline V gives CDR1 MDHEN, CDR2 SYDVKM. Between the trimmed V and J ends, which lost 6 bases and 0 bases, there was a span of 8 bases.